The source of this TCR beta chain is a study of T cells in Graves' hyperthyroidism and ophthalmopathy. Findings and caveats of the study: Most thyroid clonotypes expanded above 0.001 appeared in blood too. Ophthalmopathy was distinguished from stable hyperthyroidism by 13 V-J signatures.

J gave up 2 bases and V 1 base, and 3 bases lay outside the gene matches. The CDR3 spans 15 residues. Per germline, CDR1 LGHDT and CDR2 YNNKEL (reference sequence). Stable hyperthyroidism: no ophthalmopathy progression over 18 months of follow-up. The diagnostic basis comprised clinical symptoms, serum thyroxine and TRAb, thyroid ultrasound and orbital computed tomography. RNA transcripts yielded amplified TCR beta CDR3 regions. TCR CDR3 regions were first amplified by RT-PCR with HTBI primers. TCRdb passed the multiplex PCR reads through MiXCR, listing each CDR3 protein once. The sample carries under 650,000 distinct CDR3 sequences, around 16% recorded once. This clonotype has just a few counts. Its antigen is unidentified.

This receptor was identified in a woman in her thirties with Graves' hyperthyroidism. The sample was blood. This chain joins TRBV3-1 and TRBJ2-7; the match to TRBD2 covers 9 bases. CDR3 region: CASSQGLAGPYEQYF. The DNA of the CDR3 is TGTGCCAGCAGCCAAGGTCTAGCGGGGCCCTACGAGCAGTACTTC.